In its sample, the clone carrying this T cell receptor beta chain was seen a few times. The data stem from a study of beta chain features in type 1 diabetes. CD4+ cells of the naive, central memory, regulatory and stem cell-like memory types were sorted via CD45RO/CCR7/CD25/CD127/CD95/CD27. Reverse transcribing all isolated RNA meant expressed TCRB transcripts were sequenced. Only in-frame clones appear in the TCRdb table, and some are missing; sequencing was by immunoSEQ multiplex PCR. Of under 90,000 clones in the sample, roughly 34% were seen once. The CDR3 contains 12 residues. Trimming pared 4 bases from V and 2 bases from J, leaving 8 bases between. From germline, CDR1 is GTSNPN and CDR2 SVGIG (reference sequence).

The genes are TRBV30 and TRBJ1-1; D unclear. The origin of this receptor is a woman younger than 35 in good health. The sequenced sample consisted of stem cell memory CD4+ T cells from blood. CDR3 region: CAWILANTEAFF. The CDR3 DNA reads as TGTGCCTGGATTTTAGCTAACACTGAAGCTTTCTTT.